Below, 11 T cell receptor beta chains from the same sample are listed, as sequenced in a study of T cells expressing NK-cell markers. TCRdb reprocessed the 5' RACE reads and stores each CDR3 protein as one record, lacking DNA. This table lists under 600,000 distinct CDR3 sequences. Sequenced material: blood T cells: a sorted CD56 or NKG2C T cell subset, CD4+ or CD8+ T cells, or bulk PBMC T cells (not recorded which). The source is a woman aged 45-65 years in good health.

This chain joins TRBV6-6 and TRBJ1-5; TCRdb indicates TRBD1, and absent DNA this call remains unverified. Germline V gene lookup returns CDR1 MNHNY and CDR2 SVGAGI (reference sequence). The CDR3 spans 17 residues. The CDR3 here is CASSYAGHLGSNQPQHF.

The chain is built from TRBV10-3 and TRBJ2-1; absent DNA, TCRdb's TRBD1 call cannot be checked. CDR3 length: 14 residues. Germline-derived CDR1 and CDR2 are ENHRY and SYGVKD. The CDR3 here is CAISPDRGRDEQFF.

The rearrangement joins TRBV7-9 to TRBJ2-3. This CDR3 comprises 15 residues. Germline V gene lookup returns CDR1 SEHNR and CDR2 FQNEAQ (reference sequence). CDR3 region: CAGSPRLTSTDTQYF. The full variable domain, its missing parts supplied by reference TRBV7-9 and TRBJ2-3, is DTGVSQNPRHKITKRGQNVTFRCDPISEHNRLYWYRQTLGQGPEFLTYFQNEAQLEKSRLLSDRFSAERPKGSFSTLEIQRTEQGDSAMYLCAGSPRLTSTDTQYFGPGTRLTVL.

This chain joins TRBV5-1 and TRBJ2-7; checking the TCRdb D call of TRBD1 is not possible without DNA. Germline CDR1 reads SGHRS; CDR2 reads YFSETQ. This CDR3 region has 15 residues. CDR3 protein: CASSLVPGLAYEQYF.

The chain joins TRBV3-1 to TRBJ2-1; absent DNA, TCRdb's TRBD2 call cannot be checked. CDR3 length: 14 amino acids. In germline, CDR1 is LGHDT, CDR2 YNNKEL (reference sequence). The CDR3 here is CASSRQARNNEQFF.

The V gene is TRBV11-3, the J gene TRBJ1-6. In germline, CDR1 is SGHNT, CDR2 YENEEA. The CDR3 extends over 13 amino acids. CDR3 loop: CASSGEGNSPLHF.

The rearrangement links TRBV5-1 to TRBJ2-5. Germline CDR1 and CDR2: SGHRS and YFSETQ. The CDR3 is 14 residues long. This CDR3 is CASSPRVTGETQYF.

The CDR3 sequence: CAISEGGADTQYF. The chain carries TRBV10-3 and TRBJ2-3; the D call from TCRdb, TRBD2, cannot be confirmed without DNA. Per germline, CDR1 ENHRY and CDR2 SYGVKD. The CDR3 is 13 residues long.

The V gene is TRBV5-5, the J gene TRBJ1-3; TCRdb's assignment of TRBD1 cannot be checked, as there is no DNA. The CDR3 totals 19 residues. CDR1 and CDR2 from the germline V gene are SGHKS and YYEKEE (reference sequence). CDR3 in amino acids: CASSRPTLQGSWGIDTIYF.

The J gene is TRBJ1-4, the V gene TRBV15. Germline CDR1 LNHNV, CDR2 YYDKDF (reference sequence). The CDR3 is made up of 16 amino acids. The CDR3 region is CATSRGVQNRNEKLFF. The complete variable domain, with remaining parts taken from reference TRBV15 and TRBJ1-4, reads DAMVIQNPRYQVTQFGKPVTLSCSQTLNHNVMYWYQQKSSQAPKLLFHYYDKDFNNEADTPDNFQSRRPNTSFCFLDIRSPGLGDTAMYLCATSRGVQNRNEKLFFGSGTQLSVL.

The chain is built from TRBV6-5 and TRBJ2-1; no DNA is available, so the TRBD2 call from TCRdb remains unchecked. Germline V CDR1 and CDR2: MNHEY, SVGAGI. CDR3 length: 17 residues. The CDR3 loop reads CASSYTLAGGGIFEQFF.